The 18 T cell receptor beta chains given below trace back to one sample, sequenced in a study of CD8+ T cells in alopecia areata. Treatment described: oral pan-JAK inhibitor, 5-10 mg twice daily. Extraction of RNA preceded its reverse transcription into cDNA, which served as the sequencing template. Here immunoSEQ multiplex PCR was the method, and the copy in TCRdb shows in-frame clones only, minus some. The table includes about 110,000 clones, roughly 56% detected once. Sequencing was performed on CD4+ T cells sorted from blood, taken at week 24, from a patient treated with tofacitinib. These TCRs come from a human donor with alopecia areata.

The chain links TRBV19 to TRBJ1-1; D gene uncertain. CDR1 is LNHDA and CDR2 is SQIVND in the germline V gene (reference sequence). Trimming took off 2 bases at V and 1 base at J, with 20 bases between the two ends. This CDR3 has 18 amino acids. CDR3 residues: CASSISDYPLIKNTEAFF. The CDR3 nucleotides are TGTGCCAGTAGTATATCCGACTACCCCCTGATTAAGAACACTGAAGCTTTCTTT.

The CDR3 loop reads CASKGAEGKPQHF. DNA of the CDR3: TGTGCCAGCAAGGGCGCCGAAGGTAAGCCCCAGCATTTT. The J gene is TRBJ1-5, the V gene TRBV2; no definite D call. V lost 7 bases and J 8 bases, leaving 15 bases between the germline ends. The CDR3 has 13 residues. Germline V gives CDR1 SNHLY, CDR2 FYNNEI.

In nucleotides, the CDR3 is TGTGCCAGCAGCCCCCAGGTACAGATGAACACTGAAGCTTTCTTT. This sequence encodes CASSPQVQMNTEAFF. V and J are TRBV5-4 and TRBJ1-1; D remains unclear. CDR3 length: 15 residues. CDR1 and CDR2 (germline): SGHNT, YYREEE (reference sequence). The V gene lost 4 bases and the J gene lost 0 bases, with 13 bases spanning the gap.

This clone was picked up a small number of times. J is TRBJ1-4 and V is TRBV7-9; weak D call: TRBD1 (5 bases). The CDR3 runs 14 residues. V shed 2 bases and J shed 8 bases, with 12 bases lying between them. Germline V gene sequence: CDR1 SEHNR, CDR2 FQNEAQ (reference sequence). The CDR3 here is CASSLSAGREKLFF. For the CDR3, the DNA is TGTGCCAGCAGCTTATCCGCAGGGAGAGAAAAACTGTTTTTT.

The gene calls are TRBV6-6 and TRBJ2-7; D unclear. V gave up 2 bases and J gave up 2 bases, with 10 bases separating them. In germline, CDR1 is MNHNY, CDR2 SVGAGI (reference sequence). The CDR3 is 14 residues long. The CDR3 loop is CASSYNRRPYEQYF. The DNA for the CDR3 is TGTGCCAGCAGTTACAACAGACGACCCTACGAGCAGTACTTC.

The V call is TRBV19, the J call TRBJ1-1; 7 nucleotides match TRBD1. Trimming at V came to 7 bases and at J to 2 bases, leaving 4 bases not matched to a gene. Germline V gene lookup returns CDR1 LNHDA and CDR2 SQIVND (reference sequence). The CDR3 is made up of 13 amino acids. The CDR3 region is CASTRQGNTEAFF. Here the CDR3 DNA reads TGTGCCAGTACTCGACAGGGTAACACTGAAGCTTTCTTT.

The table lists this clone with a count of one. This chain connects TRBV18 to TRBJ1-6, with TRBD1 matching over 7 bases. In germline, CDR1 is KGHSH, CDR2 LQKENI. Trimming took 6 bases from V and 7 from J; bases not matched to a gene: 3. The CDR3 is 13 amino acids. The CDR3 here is CASSRGLNSPLHF. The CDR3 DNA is TGTGCCAGCTCGAGGGGGCTAAATTCACCCCTCCACTTT.

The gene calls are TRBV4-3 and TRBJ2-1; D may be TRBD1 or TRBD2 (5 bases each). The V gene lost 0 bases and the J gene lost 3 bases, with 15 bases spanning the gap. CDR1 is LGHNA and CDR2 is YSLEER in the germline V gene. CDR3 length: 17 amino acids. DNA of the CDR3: TGCGCCAGCAGCCAAGATGTCCCCGGGACGATCTACAATGAGCAGTTCTTC. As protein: CASSQDVPGTIYNEQFF.

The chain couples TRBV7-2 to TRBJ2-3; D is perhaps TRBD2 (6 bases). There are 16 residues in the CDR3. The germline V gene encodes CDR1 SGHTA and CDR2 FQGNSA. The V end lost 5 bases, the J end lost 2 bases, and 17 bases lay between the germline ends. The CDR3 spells CASSLQTRLITDTQYF. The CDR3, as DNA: TGTGCCAGCAGCCTTCAGACTAGACTAATCACAGATACGCAGTATTTT. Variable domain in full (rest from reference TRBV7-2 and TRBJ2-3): GAGVSQSPSNKVTEKGKDVELRCDPISGHTALYWYRQSLGQGLEFLIYFQGNSAPDKSGLPSDRFSAERTGGSVSTLTIQRTQQEDSAVYLCASSLQTRLITDTQYFGPGTRLTVL.

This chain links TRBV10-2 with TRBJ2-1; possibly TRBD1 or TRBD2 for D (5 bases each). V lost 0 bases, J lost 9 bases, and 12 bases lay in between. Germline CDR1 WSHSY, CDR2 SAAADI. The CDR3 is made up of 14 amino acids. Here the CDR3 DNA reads TGCGCCAGCAGTGAGTCGACCGTGGGGACTGAGCAGTTCTTC. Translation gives CASSESTVGTEQFF.

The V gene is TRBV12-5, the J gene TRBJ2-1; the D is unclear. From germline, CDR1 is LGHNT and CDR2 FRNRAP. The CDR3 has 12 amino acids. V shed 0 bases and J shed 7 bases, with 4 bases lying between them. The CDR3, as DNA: TGTGCTAGTGGTTTGGTACAAAATGAGCAGTTCTTC. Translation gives CASGLVQNEQFF.

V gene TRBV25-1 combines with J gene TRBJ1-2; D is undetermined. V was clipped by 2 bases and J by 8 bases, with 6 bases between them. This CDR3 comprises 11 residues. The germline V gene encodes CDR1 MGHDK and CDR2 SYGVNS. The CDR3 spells CASSEGLGYTF. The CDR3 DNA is TGTGCCAGCAGTGAAGGGTTAGGCTACACCTTC.

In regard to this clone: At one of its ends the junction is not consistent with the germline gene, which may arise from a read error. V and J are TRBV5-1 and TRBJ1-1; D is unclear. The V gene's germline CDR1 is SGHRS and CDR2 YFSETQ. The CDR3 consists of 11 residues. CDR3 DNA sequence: TGTGCCAGCAGCTTGGCCACTGAAGCTTTCTTT. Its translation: CASSLATEAFF.

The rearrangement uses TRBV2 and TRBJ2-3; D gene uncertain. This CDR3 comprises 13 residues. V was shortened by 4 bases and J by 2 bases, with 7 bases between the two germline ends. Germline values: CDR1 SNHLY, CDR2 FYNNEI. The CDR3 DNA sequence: TGTGCCAGCAGTGCCCGAAACACAGATACGCAGTATTTT. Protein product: CASSARNTDTQYF. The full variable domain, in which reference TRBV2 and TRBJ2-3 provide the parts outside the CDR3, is EPEVTQTPSHQVTQMGQEVILRCVPISNHLYFYWYRQILGQKVEFLVSFYNNEISEKSEIFDDQFSVERPDGSNFTLKIRSTKLEDSAMYFCASSARNTDTQYFGPGTRLTVL.

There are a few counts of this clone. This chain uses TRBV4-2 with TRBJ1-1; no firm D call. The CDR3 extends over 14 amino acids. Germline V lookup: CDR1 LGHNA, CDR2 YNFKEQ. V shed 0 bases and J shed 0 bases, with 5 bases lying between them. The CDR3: CASSQDRLNTEAFF. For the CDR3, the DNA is TGTGCCAGCAGCCAAGATCGGTTGAACACTGAAGCTTTCTTT.

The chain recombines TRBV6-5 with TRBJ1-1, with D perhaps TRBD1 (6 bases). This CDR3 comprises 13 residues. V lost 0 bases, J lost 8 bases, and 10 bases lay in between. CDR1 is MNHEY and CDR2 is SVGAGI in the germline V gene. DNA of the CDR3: TGTGCCAGCAGTTACTCGACGGGGGCCGAAGCTTTCTTT. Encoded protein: CASSYSTGAEAFF.

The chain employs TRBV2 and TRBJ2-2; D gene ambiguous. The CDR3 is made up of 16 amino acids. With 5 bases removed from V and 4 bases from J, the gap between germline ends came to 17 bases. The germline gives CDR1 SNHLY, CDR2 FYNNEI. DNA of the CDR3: TGTGCCAGCAGTCCCCGGGCCCACCTACTCACCGGGGAGCTGTTTTTT. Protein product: CASSPRAHLLTGELFF.

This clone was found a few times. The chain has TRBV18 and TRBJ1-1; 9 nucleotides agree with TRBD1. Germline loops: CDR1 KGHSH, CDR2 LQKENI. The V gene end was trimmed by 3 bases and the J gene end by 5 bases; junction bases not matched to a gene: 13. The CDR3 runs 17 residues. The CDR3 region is CASSPNVQQGASTEAFF. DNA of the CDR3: TGTGCCAGCTCACCGAATGTTCAACAGGGGGCTTCGACTGAAGCTTTCTTT.